The entry below describes one T cell receptor beta chain. What it recognizes is unknown. Every patient had relapsed following autologous stem cell transplantation, and cohorts differed in brentuximab vedotin exposure. Isolation of CD8+ T cells from thawed PBMCs used magnetic negative selection. This sample was included in a study of PD-1 blockade in classical Hodgkin lymphoma. General study points: Newly diagnosed patients were said to have less baseline TCR diversity than healthy donors did. CD4+ TCR diversity, unlike CD8+, climbed significantly by C4D1. Whoever responded completely had baseline diversity much like that seen in newly diagnosed patients.

Generated by immunoSEQ multiplex PCR, the TCRdb table keeps only in-frame clones and is missing some. The sample contains more than 7,000 clones, about 82% of which appear only once. Trimming removed 2 bases from V and 0 bases from J, with 7 bases in between. This CDR3 has 14 residues. In germline, CDR1 is SSHAT, CDR2 FNYEAQ (reference sequence). This receptor was taken from a human donor with classical Hodgkin lymphoma. This specimen consisted of CD8+ T cells from blood, obtained at baseline. The J gene is TRBJ2-5, the V gene TRBV7-7; tentatively, D is TRBD1 (6 bases). CDR3 sequence (DNA): TGTGCCAGCAGCTTAAGGGGGAACCAAGAGACCCAGTACTTC. This codes for CASSLRGNQETQYF.